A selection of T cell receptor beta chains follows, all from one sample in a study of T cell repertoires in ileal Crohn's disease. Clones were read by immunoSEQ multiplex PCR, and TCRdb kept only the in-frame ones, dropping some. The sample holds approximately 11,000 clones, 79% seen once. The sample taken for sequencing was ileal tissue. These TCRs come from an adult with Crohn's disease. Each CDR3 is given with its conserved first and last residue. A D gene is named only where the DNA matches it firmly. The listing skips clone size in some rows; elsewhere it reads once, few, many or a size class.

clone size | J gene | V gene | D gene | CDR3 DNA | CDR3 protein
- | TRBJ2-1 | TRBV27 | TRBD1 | TGTGCCAGCAGTTTCATCGGGACAGCCGGGGATGAGCAGTTCTTC | CASSFIGTAGDEQFF
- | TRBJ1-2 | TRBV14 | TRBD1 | TGTGCCAGCAGCCAAGTTTCAACAGGGGTCCATGGCTACACCTTC | CASSQVSTGVHGYTF
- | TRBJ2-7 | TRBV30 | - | TGTGCCTGGAAGTTGAGCTCCTACGAGCAGTACTTC | CAWKLSSYEQYF
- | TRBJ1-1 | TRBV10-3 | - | TGTGCCACCAGTGAGATGGGGGGGAACACTGAAGCTTTCTTT | CATSEMGGNTEAFF
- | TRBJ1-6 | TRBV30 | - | TGTGCCTGGGAGCCCGGGGGAAGTTATAATTCACCCCTCCACTTT | CAWEPGGSYNSPLHF
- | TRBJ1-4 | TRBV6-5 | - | TGTGCCAGCAGTTACTCGTGGGGAAGCGGGAATGAAAAACTGTTTTTT | CASSYSWGSGNEKLFF
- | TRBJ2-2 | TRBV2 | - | TGTGCCAGCATTACTACCTCGAACACCGGGGAGCTGTTTTTT | CASITTSNTGELFF
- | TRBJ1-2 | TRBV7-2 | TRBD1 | TGTGCCAGCAGCACACCGGGACAGCAATATGGCTACACCTTC | CASSTPGQQYGYTF
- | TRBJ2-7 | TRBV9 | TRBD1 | TGTGCCAGCAGCCCGGGACAGGGAGCTTACGAGCAGTACTTC | CASSPGQGAYEQYF
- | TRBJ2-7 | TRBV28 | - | TGTGCCAGCAGTTTAGTCGCGATGTCCTACGAGCAGTACTTC | CASSLVAMSYEQYF
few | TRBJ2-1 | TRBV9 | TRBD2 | TGTGCCAGCAGCCCTAGCGGGGCCACCTACAATGAGCAGTTCTTC | CASSPSGATYNEQFF
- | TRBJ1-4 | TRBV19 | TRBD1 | TGTGCCAGTAGTCCCCGGCAGGGGGCTAATGAAAAACTGTTTTTT | CASSPRQGANEKLFF
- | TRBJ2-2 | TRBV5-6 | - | TGTGCCAGCAGCTTGGGAGGGACGAACACCGGGGAGCTGTTTTTT | CASSLGGTNTGELFF
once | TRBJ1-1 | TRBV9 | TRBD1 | TGTGCCAGCAGCCCGAAGCACCCCGGGACAGGGGTCGACACTGAAGCTTTCTTT | CASSPKHPGTGVDTEAFF
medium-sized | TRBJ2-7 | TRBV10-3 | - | TGTGCCATCAGTAGGGACACCTCCTACGAGCAGTACTTC | CAISRDTSYEQYF
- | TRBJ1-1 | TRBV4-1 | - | TGCGCCAGCAGCCAAGGCGGGGCATACACTGAAGCTTTCTTT | CASSQGGAYTEAFF
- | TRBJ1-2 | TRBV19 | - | TGTGCCAGTAGTGGTTCACAGGGTAACTATGGCTACACCTTC | CASSGSQGNYGYTF
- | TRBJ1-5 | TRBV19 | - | TGTGCCAGTAGTATAACCCTCCAACAGGGCCGAGGCAATCAGCCCCAGCATTTT | CASSITLQQGRGNQPQHF
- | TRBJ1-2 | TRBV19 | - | TGTGCCAGTACAAGACAATCCTTAGGTGGCTATGGCTACACCTTC | CASTRQSLGGYGYTF
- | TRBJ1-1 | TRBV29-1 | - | TGCAGCGTTGACTCCCAGGGAAGTACTGAAGCTTTCTTT | CSVDSQGSTEAFF
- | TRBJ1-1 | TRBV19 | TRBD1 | TGTGCCAGTAGAGCTCGACAGGGGACGGCTGAAGCTTTCTTT | CASRARQGTAEAFF
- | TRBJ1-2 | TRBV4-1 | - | TGCGCCAGCAGCCAATTATTCATGGGCCGCTATGGCTACACCTTC | CASSQLFMGRYGYTF
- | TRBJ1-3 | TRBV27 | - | TGTGCCAGCAGTTTATCCTGGGCCCACTCTGGAAACACCATATATTTT | CASSLSWAHSGNTIYF
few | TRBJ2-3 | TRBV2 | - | TGTGCCAGCAGCCTCGGGGGGCCGACGGATACGCAGTATTTT | CASSLGGPTDTQYF
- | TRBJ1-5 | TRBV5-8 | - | TGTGCCAGCAGCTTGGCCCCAAATCAGCCCCAGCATTTT | CASSLAPNQPQHF
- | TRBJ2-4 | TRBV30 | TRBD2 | TGTGCCTGGAGTTACCCGGGGGGGTGGAAAAACATTCAGTACTTC | CAWSYPGGWKNIQYF
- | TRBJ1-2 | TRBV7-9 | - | TGTGCCAGCAGCTTCGGTCCGGGACAAGAGATTAACTATGGCTACACCTTC | CASSFGPGQEINYGYTF
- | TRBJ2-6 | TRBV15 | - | TGTGCCACCAGCGGACTTTCCGGGACAAGGTCGGCTGGGGCCAACGTCCTGACTTTC | CATSGLSGTRSAGANVLTF
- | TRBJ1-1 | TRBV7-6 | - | TGTGCCAGCAGCTCGACAGAGAACACTGAAGCTTTCTTT | CASSSTENTEAFF
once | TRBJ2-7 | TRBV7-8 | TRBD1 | TGTGCCAGCAGCTCGGACAGGACCTACGAGCAGTACTTC | CASSSDRTYEQYF
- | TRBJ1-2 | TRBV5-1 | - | TGCGCCAGCAGCCCGTCACAGGGAAACTATGGCTACACCTTC | CASSPSQGNYGYTF
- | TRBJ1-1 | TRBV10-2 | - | TGCGCCAGCAGTACCCAGGGGAACACTGAAGCTTTCTTT | CASSTQGNTEAFF
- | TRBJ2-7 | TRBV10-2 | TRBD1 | TGCGCCAGCAGCGGGACAGCCCAATCCTACGAGCAGTACTTC | CASSGTAQSYEQYF
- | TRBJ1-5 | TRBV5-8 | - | TGTGCCAGCAGCTTGGGTCCCGGGGAGAGCAATCAGCCCCAGCATTTT | CASSLGPGESNQPQHF
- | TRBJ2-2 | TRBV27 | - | TGTGCCAGCAGTTTCCTAACCCCCGGAGGGACCGGGGAGCTGTTTTTT | CASSFLTPGGTGELFF
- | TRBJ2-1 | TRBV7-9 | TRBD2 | TGTGCCAGCAGCCCCAGGGAGCGGGGGGACCTAGAGCAGTTCTTC | CASSPRERGDLEQFF
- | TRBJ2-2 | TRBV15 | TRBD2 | TGTGCCACCAGCAGAGATAGCGGGGGGGCCGGGGAGCTGTTTTTT | CATSRDSGGAGELFF
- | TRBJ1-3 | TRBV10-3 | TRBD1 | TGTGCCATCAGGGGGACAGGGGCGAATGGAAACACCATATATTTT | CAIRGTGANGNTIYF
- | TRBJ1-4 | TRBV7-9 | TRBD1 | TGTGCCAGCAGCCCACCCGGGACAGGGATTGAAAAACTGTTTTTT | CASSPPGTGIEKLFF
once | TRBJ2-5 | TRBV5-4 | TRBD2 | TGTGCCAGCAGCCCCGGGACTAGCGGGGGGGTAACGGGGGCCCAGTACTTC | CASSPGTSGGVTGAQYF
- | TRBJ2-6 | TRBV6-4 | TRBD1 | TGTGCCAGCACCGGGACAGGGAGCTCTGGGGCCAACGTCCTGACTTTC | CASTGTGSSGANVLTF
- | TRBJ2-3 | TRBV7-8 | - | TGTGCCAGCAGCGCCGAAACGGCAGATACGCAGTATTTT | CASSAETADTQYF